This TCR beta chain was sequenced in a study of OX40 agonist ivuxolimab in advanced cancers. Study overall: Of mixed ages from roughly 23 to 80 and averaging about 65 years, the group was just under 85% male.

Blood draws occurred at baseline, cycle 4 day 1, and cycle 7 day 1. Sequenced by immunoSEQ multiplex PCR; TCRdb stores in-frame clones only, minus some. The table includes roughly 50,000 clones, approximately 80% detected once. Note on this clone: Its specificity is not known.

Study results and limitations: Among T cells, CD8+ cells averaged more expanded clones than CD4+ cells. Some nonresponders additionally presented with little normalized T-cell clonal expansion.

The germline CDR1 and CDR2 sequences are SGHRS and YFSETQ. There are 13 residues in the CDR3. The V gene lost 4 bases and the J gene lost 2 bases, with 9 bases spanning the gap. The sequences come from CD4+ or CD8+ T cells sorted from blood, collected in a trial of the OX40 agonist ivuxolimab. This clonotype was sampled from an adult with an advanced solid tumor such as melanoma, head and neck, liver or kidney cancer. The chain is built from TRBV5-1 and TRBJ2-5; possibly TRBD2 for D (5 bases). The CDR3 DNA follows: TGCGCCAGCAGCACCGGGATACAAGAGACCCAGTACTTC. Translation gives CASSTGIQETQYF.